This section outlines one T cell receptor beta chain sequence together with its context. Its antigen is undetermined. cDNA synthesis used the whole RNA isolate, giving expressed TCRB sequences. About 3.6 million reads was the average for naive, central memory and regulatory T cell samples. Profiling relied on immunoSEQ multiplex PCR, and the TCRdb table lists in-frame clones only, not all of them. This table holds about 650,000 clones, around 12% found once. Germline-derived CDR1 and CDR2 are SEHNR and FQNEAQ (reference sequence). CDR3 length equals 14 residues. J lost 4 bases, V lost 1 base, and 2 bases had no gene match. A heparinised blood draw that averaged roughly 110 mL was obtained once from each donor. The sample is drawn from a study of beta chain features in type 1 diabetes. General study findings and limits: The study found moderately but significantly shorter TCRB CDR3s in all four CD4+ subsets of Type 1 diabetes patients.

J is TRBJ1-1 and V is TRBV7-9; TRBD1 matches at 8 bases. This sequence originates from a man younger than 45 with type 1 diabetes. Input material: naive CD4+ T cells from blood. The CDR3 DNA follows: TGTGCCAGCAGCTTAGACAGGGGGAGCACTGAAGCTTTCTTT. This translates into CASSLDRGSTEAFF. Using reference TRBV7-9 and TRBJ1-1 for the parts outside the CDR3, the full variable domain is DTGVSQNPRHKITKRGQNVTFRCDPISEHNRLYWYRQTLGQGPEFLTYFQNEAQLEKSRLLSDRFSAERPKGSFSTLEIQRTEQGDSAMYLCASSLDRGSTEAFFGQGTRLTVV.